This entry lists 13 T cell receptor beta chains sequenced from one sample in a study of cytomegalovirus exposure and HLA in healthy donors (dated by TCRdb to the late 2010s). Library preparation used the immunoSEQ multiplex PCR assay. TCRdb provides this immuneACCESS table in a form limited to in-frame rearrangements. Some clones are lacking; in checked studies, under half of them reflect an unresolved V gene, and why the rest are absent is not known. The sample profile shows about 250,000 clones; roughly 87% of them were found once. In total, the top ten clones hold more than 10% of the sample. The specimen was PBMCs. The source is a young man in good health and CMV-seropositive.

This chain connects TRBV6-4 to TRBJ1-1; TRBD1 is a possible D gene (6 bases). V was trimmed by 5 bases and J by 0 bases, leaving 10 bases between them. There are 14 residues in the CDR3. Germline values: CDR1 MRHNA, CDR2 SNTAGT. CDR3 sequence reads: CASSLGGVNTEAFF. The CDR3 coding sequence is TGTGCCAGCAGTCTAGGGGGTGTGAACACTGAAGCTTTCTTT.

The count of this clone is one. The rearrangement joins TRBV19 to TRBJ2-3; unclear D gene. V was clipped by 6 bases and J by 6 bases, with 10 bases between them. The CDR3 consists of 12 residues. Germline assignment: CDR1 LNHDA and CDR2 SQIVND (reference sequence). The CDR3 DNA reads TGTGCCAGTAGCCCTGAGGTGGATACGCAGTATTTT. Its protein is CASSPEVDTQYF.

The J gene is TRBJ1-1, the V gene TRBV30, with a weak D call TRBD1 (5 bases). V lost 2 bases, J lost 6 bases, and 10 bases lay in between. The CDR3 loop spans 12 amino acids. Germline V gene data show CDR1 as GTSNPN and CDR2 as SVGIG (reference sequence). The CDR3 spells CAWSSGWAEAFF. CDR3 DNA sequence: TGTGCCTGGAGTTCAGGGTGGGCTGAAGCTTTCTTT.

This CDR3 reads CASSLWGASAEQYF. The CDR3 bases are TGTGCCAGCAGCTTGTGGGGGGCATCAGCCGAGCAGTACTTC. The chain employs TRBV5-4 and TRBJ2-7, with D tentatively TRBD1 or TRBD2 (6 bases each). Trimming left V 1 base short and J 6 bases short, with 14 bases between. The CDR3 is made up of 14 amino acids. Germline lookup yields CDR1 SGHNT and CDR2 YYREEE (reference sequence). Full variable domain (rest looked up from reference TRBV5-4 and TRBJ2-7): ETGVTQSPTHLIKTRGQQVTLRCSSQSGHNTVSWYQQALGQGPQFIFQYYREEENGRGNFPPRFSGLQFPNYSSELNVNALELDDSALYLCASSLWGASAEQYFGPGTRLTVT.

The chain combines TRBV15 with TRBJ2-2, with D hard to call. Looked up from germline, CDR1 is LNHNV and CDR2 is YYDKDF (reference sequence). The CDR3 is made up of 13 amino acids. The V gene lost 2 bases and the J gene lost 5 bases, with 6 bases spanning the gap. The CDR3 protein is CATSRLGTGELFF. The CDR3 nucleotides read TGTGCCACCAGCAGATTGGGGACCGGGGAGCTGTTTTTT.

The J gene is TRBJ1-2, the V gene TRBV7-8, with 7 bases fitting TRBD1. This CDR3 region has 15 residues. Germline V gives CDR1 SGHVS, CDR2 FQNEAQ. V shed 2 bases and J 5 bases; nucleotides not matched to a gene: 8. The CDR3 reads CASSLSRQGIYGYTF. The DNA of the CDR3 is TGTGCCAGCAGCTTAAGTAGACAGGGAATTTATGGCTACACCTTC.

CDR3 residues: CASSLVEIRTGGYTF. The CDR3 coding sequence is TGTGCCAGCAGCTTGGTGGAGATCAGGACGGGGGGCTACACCTTC. The rearrangement links TRBV5-6 to TRBJ1-2; the D is unclear. The germline gives CDR1 SGHDT, CDR2 YYEEEE. The CDR3 has 15 residues. The V end lost 0 bases, the J end lost 8 bases, and 17 bases lay between the germline ends.

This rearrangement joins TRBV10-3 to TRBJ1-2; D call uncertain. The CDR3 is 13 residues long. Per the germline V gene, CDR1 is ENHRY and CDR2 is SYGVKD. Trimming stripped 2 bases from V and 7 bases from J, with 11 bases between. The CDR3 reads CAISEARELGYTF. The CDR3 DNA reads TGTGCCATCAGTGAGGCAAGAGAGCTTGGCTACACCTTC.

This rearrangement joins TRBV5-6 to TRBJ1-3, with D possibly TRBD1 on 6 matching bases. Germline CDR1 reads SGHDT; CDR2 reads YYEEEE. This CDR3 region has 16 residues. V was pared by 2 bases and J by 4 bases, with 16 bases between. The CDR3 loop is CASSFTVGTSGNTIYF. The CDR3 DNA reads TGTGCCAGCAGCTTCACGGTCGGGACATCCGGAAACACCATATATTTT.

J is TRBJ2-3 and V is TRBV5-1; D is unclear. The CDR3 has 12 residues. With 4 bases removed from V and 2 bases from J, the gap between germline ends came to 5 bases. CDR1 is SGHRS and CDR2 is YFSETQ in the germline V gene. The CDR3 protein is CASSPFTDTQYF. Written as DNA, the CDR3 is TGCGCCAGCAGCCCATTCACAGATACGCAGTATTTT.

This chain's CDR3 is CASKKDRTSYEQYF. CDR3 nucleotides: TGTGCCAGCAAGAAGGACAGAACTTCTTACGAGCAGTACTTC. V and J are TRBV6-1 and TRBJ2-7; maybe TRBD1 (6 bases). The germline gives CDR1 MNHNS, CDR2 SASEGT. The CDR3 runs 14 residues. V was clipped by 7 bases and J by 4 bases, with 17 bases between them.

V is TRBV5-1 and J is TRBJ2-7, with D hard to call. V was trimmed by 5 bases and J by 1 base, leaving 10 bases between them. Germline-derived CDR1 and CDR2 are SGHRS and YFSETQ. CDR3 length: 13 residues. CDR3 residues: CASSGFRSYEQYF. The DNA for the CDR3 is TGCGCCAGCAGTGGGTTCCGTTCCTACGAGCAGTACTTC.

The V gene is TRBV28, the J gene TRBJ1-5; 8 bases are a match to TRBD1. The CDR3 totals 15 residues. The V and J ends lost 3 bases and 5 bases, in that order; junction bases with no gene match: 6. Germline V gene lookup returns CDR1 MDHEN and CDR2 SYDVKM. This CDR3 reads CASSFFQGAYQPQHF. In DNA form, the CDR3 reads TGTGCCAGCAGTTTCTTCCAGGGGGCGTATCAGCCCCAGCATTTT.